These 3 T cell receptor beta chains were sequenced from one sample in a study of blood T cells in healthy people across ages. Next came a second PCR, run for about 6 to 12 cycles, which used a sample-barcoded 5' primer along with a J-beta primer mix. TCRdb reanalysed the 5' RACE reads using MiXCR and keeps one entry per CDR3 protein. Among about 1.6 million distinct CDR3 sequences listed, roughly 30% were seen once. The sequenced material came from blood. These receptors were obtained from a woman aged 25 to 39 in good health.

J is TRBJ2-5 and V is TRBV5-5, with 12 positions matching TRBD1. The CDR3 loop spans 15 amino acids. V lost 3 bases and J lost 4; bases outside the gene matches: 4. The germline V gene encodes CDR1 SGHKS and CDR2 YYEKEE (reference sequence). As DNA, the CDR3 is TGTGCCAGCAGCTCCGGGACAGGGGGCCCAGAGACCCAGTACTTC. It yields the protein CASSSGTGGPETQYF.

V and J are TRBV2 and TRBJ2-5; 9 bases are shared with TRBD2. The CDR3 spans 14 residues. V lost 5 bases, J lost 10 bases, and 11 bases stayed unmatched. CDR1 is SNHLY and CDR2 is FYNNEI in the germline V gene. The CDR3 is CASSRTSASGIQYF. DNA of the CDR3: TGTGCCAGCAGTAGGACTAGCGCGTCGGGTATCCAGTACTTC.

There are a few counts of this clonotype. The V and J genes are TRBV9 and TRBJ2-3, with D uncertain. The CDR3 loop spans 14 amino acids. V lost 3 bases and J lost 1, with 9 bases in between. Germline CDR1 and CDR2: SGDLS and YYNGEE. The CDR3 loop is CASSEIRGTDTQYF. Written as DNA, the CDR3 is TGTGCCAGCAGCGAGATCCGCGGCACAGATACGCAGTATTTT.